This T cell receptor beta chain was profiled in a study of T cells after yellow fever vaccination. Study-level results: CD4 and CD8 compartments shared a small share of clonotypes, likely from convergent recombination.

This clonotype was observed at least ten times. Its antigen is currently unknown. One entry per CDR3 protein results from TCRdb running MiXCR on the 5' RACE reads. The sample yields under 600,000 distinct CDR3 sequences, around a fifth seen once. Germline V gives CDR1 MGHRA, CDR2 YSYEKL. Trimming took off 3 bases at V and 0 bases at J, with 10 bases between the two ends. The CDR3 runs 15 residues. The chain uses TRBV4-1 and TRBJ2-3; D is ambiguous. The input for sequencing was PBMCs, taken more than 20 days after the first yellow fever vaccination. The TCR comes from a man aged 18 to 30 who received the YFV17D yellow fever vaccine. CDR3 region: CASSQIGKSTDTQYF. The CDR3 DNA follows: TGCGCCAGCAGCCAGATTGGAAAGAGCACAGATACGCAGTATTTT.